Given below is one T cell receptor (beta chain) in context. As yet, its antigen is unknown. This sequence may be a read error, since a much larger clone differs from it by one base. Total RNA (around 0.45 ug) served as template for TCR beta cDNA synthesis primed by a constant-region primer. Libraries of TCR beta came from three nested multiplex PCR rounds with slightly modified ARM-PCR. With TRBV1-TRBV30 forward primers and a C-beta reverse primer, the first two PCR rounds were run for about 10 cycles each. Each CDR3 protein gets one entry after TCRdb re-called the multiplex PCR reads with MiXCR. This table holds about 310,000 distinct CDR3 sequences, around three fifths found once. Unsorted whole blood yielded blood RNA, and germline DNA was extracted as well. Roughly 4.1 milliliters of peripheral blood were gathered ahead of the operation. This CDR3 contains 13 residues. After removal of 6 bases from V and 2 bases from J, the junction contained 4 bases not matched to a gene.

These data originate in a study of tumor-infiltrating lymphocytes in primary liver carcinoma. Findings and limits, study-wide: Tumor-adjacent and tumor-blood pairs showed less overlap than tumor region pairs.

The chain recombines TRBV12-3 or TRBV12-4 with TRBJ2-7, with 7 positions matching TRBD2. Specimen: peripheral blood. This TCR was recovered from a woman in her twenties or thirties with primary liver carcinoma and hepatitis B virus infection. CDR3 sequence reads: CASSIGRPYEQYF. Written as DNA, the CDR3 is TGTGCCAGCAGCATCGGGAGGCCCTACGAGCAGTACTTC.